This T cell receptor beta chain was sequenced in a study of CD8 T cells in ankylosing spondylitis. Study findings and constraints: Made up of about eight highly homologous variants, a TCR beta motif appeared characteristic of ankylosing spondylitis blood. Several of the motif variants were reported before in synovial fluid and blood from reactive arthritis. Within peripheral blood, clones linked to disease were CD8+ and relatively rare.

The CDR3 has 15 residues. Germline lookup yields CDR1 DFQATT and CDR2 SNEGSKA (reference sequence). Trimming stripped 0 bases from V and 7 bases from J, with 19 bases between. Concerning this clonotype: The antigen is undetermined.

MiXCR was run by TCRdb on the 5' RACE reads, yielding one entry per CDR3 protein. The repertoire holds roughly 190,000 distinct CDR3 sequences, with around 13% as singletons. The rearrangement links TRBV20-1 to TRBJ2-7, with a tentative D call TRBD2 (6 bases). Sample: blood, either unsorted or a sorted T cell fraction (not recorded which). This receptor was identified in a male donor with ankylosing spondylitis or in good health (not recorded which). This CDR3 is CSARDMASVLDEQYF. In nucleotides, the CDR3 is TGCAGTGCTAGAGATATGGCTAGCGTCCTCGATGAGCAGTACTTC.